This T cell receptor (beta chain) was sequenced for a study of blood T cells in healthy people across ages. Study results and limitations: The study lacked donor CMV status, which possibly confounded expanded clonotype changes.

This clonotype was counted only a few times. Its antigen is as yet unknown. Peripheral blood, about 9.8 milliliters per donor, was collected. Every sample yielded at least 7 million isolated PBMCs. Extracted total RNA amounted to at least 5.5 micrograms for each sample. The second PCR ran roughly 7 to 12 cycles with a sample-barcoded 5' primer and J-beta primers. MiXCR was run by TCRdb on the 5' RACE reads, yielding one entry per CDR3 protein. The sample comprises 1.5 million or so distinct CDR3 sequences, 42% of which are singletons, and roughly 7.9% rests with the top ten. Sequencing was carried out using blood. This TCR was sampled from a woman aged 18-29 years in good health.

The DNA for the CDR3 is TGCAGCGGGGACAGGGGGAAGACCCAGTACTTC. Translated: CSGDRGKTQYF. V gene TRBV29-1 combines with J gene TRBJ2-5; TRBD1 matches 11 bases. The germline CDR1 and CDR2 sequences are SQVTM and ANQGSEA. The length of the CDR3 is 11 residues. The V and J ends lost 7 bases and 6 bases, in that order; junction bases with no gene match: 1.